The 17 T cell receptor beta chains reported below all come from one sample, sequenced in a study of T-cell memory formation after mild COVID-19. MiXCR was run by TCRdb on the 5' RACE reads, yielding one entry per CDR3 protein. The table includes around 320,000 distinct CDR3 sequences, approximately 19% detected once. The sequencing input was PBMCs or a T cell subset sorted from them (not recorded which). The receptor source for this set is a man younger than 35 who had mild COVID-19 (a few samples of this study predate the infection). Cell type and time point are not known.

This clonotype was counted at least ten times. The CDR3 sequence is CASSPSSGGLPPSFYNEQFF. In DNA form, the CDR3 reads TGTGCCAGCAGCCCGTCTAGCGGGGGCCTACCACCGTCGTTCTACAATGAGCAGTTCTTC. This sequence joins TRBV7-6 and TRBJ2-1; 10 bases are a match to TRBD2. The length of the CDR3 is 20 residues. Per the germline V gene, CDR1 is SGHVS and CDR2 is FNYEAQ. With 5 bases clipped from V and 3 bases from J, the junction kept 19 bases outside the gene matches.

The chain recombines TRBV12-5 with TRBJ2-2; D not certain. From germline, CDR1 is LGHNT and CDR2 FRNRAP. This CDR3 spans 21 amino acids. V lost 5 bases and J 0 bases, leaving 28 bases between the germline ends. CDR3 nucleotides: TGTGCTAGTGGTGAAAGACCGATTCGTCTGTCTGGATCGCCGAACACCGGGGAGCTGTTTTTT. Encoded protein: CASGERPIRLSGSPNTGELFF.

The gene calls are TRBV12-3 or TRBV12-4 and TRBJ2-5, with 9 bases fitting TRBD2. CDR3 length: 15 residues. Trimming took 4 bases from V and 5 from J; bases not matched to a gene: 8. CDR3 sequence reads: CASSWLASGVETQYF. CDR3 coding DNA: TGTGCCAGCAGTTGGTTAGCTAGCGGGGTGGAGACCCAGTACTTC.

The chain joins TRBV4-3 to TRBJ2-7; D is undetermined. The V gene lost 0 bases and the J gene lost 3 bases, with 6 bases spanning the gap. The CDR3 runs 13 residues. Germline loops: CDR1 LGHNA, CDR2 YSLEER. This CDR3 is CASSQEVDYEQYF. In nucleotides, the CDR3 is TGCGCCAGCAGCCAAGAGGTCGACTACGAGCAGTACTTC.

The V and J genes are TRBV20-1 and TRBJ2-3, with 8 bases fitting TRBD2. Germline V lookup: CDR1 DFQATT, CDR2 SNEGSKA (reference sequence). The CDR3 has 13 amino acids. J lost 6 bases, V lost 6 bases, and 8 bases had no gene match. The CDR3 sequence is CSALAVRTDTQYF. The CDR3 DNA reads TGCAGTGCACTAGCGGTGCGGACTGATACGCAGTATTTT.

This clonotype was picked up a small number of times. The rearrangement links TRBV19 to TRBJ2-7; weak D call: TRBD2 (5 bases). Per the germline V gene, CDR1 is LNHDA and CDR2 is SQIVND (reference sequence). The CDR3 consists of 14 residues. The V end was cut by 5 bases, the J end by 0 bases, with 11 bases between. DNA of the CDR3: TGTGCCAGTAGTGTTGGACTGAGCTCCTACGAGCAGTACTTC. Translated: CASSVGLSSYEQYF.

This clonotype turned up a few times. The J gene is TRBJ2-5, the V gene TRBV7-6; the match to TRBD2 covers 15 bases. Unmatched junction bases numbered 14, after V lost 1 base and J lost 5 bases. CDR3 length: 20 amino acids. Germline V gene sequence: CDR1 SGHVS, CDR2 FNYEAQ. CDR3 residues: CASSLDPGTSGGIGVETQYF. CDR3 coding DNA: TGTGCCAGCAGCTTAGACCCAGGGACTAGCGGGGGGATTGGAGTGGAGACCCAGTACTTC.

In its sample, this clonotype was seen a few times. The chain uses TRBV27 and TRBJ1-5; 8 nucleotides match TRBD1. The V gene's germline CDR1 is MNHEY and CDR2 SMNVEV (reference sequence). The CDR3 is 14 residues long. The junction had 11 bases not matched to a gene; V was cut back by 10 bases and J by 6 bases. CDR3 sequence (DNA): TGTGCCAACCGCGCCCAACAGGGGGTTCAGCCCCAGCATTTT. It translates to CANRAQQGVQPQHF.

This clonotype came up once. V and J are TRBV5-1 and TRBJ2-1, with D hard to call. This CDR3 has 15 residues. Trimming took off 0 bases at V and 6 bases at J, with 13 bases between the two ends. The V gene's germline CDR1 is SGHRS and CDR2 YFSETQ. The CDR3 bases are TGCGCCAGCAGCTTGGCTGGACCAAGGGCCAATGAGCAGTTCTTC. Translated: CASSLAGPRANEQFF.

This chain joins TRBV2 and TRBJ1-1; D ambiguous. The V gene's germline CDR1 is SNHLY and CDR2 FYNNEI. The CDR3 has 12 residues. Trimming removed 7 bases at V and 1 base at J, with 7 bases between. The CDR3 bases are TGTGCCAGCAAGGCGGGGAACACTGAAGCTTTCTTT. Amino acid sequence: CASKAGNTEAFF.

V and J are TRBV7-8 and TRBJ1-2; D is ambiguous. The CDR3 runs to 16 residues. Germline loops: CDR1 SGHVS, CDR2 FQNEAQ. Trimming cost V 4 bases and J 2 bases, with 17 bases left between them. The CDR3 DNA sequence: TGTGCCAGCAGCTCAGCCGGGTCTACTCGGAACTATGGCTACACCTTC. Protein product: CASSSAGSTRNYGYTF.

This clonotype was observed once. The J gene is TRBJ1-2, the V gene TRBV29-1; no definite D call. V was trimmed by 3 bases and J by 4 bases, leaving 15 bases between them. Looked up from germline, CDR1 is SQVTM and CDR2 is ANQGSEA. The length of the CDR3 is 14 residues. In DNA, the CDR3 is TGCAGCGTTGAGGAGGGCAGTCTGCGCTATGGCTACACCTTC. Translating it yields CSVEEGSLRYGYTF.

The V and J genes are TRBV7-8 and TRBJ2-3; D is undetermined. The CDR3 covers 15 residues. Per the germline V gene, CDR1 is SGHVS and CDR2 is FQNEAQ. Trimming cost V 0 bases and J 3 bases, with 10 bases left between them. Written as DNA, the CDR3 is TGTGCCAGCAGCTTAGCGGTACCCAGAACAGATACGCAGTATTTT. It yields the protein CASSLAVPRTDTQYF.

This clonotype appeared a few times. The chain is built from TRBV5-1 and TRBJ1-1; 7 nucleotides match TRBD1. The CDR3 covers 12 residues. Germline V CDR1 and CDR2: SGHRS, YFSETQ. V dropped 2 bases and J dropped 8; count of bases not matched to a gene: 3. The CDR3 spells CASSFRGNEAFF. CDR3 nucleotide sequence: TGCGCCAGCAGCTTCAGGGGGAACGAAGCTTTCTTT.

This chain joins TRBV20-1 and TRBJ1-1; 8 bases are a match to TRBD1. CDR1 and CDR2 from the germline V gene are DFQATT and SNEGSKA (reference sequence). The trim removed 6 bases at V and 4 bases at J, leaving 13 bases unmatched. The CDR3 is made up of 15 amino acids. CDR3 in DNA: TGCAGTGCCAAAAACCCTGGGACAGGAGGCACTGAAGCTTTCTTT. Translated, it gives CSAKNPGTGGTEAFF.

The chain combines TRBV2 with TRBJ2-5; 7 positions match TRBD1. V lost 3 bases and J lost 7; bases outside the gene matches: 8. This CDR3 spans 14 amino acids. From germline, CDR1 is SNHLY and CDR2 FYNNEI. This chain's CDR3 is CASSDGAQGVTQYF. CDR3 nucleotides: TGTGCCAGCAGTGATGGGGCCCAGGGGGTGACCCAGTACTTC.

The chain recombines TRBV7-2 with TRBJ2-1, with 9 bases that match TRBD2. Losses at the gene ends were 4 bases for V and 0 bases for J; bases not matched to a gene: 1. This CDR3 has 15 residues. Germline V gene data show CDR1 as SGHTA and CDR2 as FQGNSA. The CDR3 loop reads CASSSSGASYNEQFF. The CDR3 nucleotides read TGTGCCAGCAGCTCTAGCGGGGCCTCCTACAATGAGCAGTTCTTC. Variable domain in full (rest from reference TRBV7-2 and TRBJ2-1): GAGVSQSPSNKVTEKGKDVELRCDPISGHTALYWYRQSLGQGLEFLIYFQGNSAPDKSGLPSDRFSAERTGGSVSTLTIQRTQQEDSAVYLCASSSSGASYNEQFFGPGTRLTVL.